This T cell receptor beta chain originates from a study of Ad26.COV2.S vaccination and SARS-CoV-2 variants. The protocol was immunoSEQ multiplex PCR, while the TCRdb copy is restricted to in-frame clones and leaves out a portion. The table has fewer than 400,000 clones, about 88% seen once. The germline CDR1 and CDR2 sequences are LGHDT and YNNKEL (reference sequence). The CDR3 spans 19 residues. Trimming removed 3 bases from V and 0 bases from J; junction bases left unmatched: 6. Treatment meaning: some 19 received Ad26.COV2.S at low or high dose, single or two shots; about 5 received placebo; per-sample allocation not given. The study sampled participants on day 63 after the first vaccine or placebo injection.

The material was peripheral blood, obtained in a trial of Ad26.COV2.S vaccine versus placebo. The chain carries TRBV3-1 (or the pseudogene TRBV3-2) and TRBJ2-6, with 12 bases matching TRBD1. This clonotype originated in a person aged 18-65 years who received the Ad26.COV2.S COVID-19 vaccine or a placebo. The CDR3 DNA is TGTGCCAGCAGCCATCCTGAGGGACAGGGGGCCTCTGGGGCCAACGTCCTGACTTTC. Encoded protein: CASSHPEGQGASGANVLTF.